This T cell receptor beta chain was captured in a study of cytomegalovirus exposure and HLA in healthy donors. TCRdb's table, derived via immunoSEQ multiplex PCR, lists solely in-frame clones and lacks some. This sample carries 150,000 to 200,000 clones, roughly 89% of them seen once, and the ten largest clones take more than 1.3%. This clone was found once. Sequenced: PBMCs. The sequence derives from a woman younger than 45 in good health and CMV-seronegative.

The CDR3 bases are TGTGCCTGGAGTGTACTTGAGGCTCGCACCTTC. It specifies CAWSVLEARTF. The gene calls are TRBV30 and TRBJ1-2; D unresolved. CDR1 is GTSNPN and CDR2 is SVGIG in the germline V gene (reference sequence). V dropped 0 bases and J dropped 13 bases, with 12 bases sitting between them. The CDR3 length is 11 residues.